Sequencing of this T cell receptor beta chain was carried out in a study of cytomegalovirus exposure and HLA in healthy donors. All the people who gave samples were healthy bone marrow donors. Primers: 60 Vbeta forward and 13 Jbeta reverse. Method: immunoSEQ multiplex PCR; TCRdb's copy keeps in-frame clones and lacks some. The sample includes around 150,000 clones, 50% to 75% of them seen just once. The table lists this clone with a few counts. The TCR originated in a woman under 40 in good health and CMV-seropositive. Sequenced sample: PBMCs.

CDR3 in DNA: TGTGCCAGTAGACTCGCCAATGAGCAGTTCTTC. Translating it yields CASRLANEQFF. V usage is TRBV6-7 and J usage is TRBJ2-1; D is ambiguous. TRBV6-7 is identified as an open reading frame with a role that is uncertain. Trimming removed 9 bases at V and 6 bases at J, with 9 bases between. The CDR3 runs 11 residues.